One sample yielded the 31 T cell receptor beta chains listed below, sequenced in a study of CD8 T cells in ankylosing spondylitis. A single record per CDR3 protein comes from TCRdb applying MiXCR to the 5' RACE reads. The profile shows roughly 35,000 distinct CDR3 sequences, roughly 11% of them singletons. The material sequenced was synovial fluid, either unsorted or a sorted T cell fraction (not recorded which). The receptor source for this set is a male donor with ankylosing spondylitis.

The V gene is TRBV5-1, the J gene TRBJ1-2; TRBD1 is a possible D gene (5 bases). V shed 4 bases and J shed 2 bases, with 9 bases lying between them. Per the germline V gene, CDR1 is SGHRS and CDR2 is YFSETQ. The length of the CDR3 is 13 residues. The CDR3 coding sequence is TGCGCCAGCAGCCAGACAGCGAACTATGGCTACACCTTC. It translates to CASSQTANYGYTF.

In this sample, this clonotype turned up many times. This chain uses TRBV7-3 with TRBJ2-5; TRBD2 matches 8 bases. This CDR3 is 14 amino acids long. V lost 5 bases, J lost 2 bases, and 4 bases stayed unmatched. Germline-derived CDR1 and CDR2 are SGHTA and FQGTGA. The CDR3 protein is CASSPIAGQETQYF. The CDR3 DNA reads TGTGCCAGCAGCCCTATAGCGGGGCAAGAGACCCAGTACTTC.

The table lists this clonotype with many counts. The genes are TRBV2 and TRBJ1-2, with 7 bases aligning to TRBD1. J lost 6 bases, V lost 3 bases, and 4 bases had no gene match. The CDR3 is made up of 13 amino acids. Germline CDR1 and CDR2: SNHLY and FYNNEI. The CDR3 loop reads CASSEWGTDGYTF. The CDR3 DNA sequence: TGTGCCAGCAGTGAGTGGGGGACAGATGGCTACACCTTC.

This clonotype was found many times. The J gene is TRBJ2-1, the V gene TRBV10-3, with 8 bases aligning to TRBD2. CDR3 length: 14 amino acids. J was trimmed by 5 bases and V by 3 bases; bases with no gene match: 3. Germline loops: CDR1 ENHRY, CDR2 SYGVKD. The CDR3 coding sequence is TGTGCCATCAGTGACTCACTAGCGGACAATGAGCAGTTCTTC. Its protein is CAISDSLADNEQFF.

This clonotype has a handful of counts. The genes are TRBV6-1 and TRBJ2-1, with D unresolved. Trimming removed 7 bases from V and 2 bases from J, with 9 bases in between. This CDR3 is built from 13 residues. CDR1 MNHNS and CDR2 SASEGT come from the germline V gene. The CDR3 DNA follows: TGTGCCAGCACCCCGGGTCCCTACAATGAGCAGTTCTTC. This encodes CASTPGPYNEQFF.

The chain has TRBV12-3 or TRBV12-4 and TRBJ2-1, with 7 bases fitting TRBD1. Germline trimming cut 10 bases from V and 0 bases from J; bases unmatched to any gene: 6. The CDR3 loop spans 14 amino acids. The CDR3 nucleotides are TGTGCCATCAAGTGGGACAGCTCCTACAATGAGCAGTTCTTC. It is translated as CAIKWDSSYNEQFF.

Many counts were recorded for this clonotype. The rearrangement joins TRBV11-2 to TRBJ2-7; 9 positions agree with TRBD2. The CDR3 sequence is 15 residues long. Germline CDR1 reads SGHAT; CDR2 reads FQNNGV. V lost 5 bases and J lost 2; bases outside the gene matches: 7. CDR3 region: CASSLGAGGTYEQYF. DNA of the CDR3: TGTGCCAGCAGCCTCGGGGCGGGAGGGACCTACGAGCAGTACTTC.

This clonotype has ten or more counts. The chain joins TRBV7-8 to TRBJ2-1, with TRBD2 as a possible D gene (5 bases). The CDR3 sequence is 13 residues long. Looked up from germline, CDR1 is SGHVS and CDR2 is FQNEAQ. V lost 0 bases and J lost 8, with 8 bases in between. CDR3: CASSLARVYEQFF. The CDR3 coding sequence is TGTGCCAGCAGCTTAGCGAGGGTATATGAGCAGTTCTTC.

This clonotype was seen ten or more times. The rearrangement uses TRBV12-3 or TRBV12-4 and TRBJ2-7; 7 bases are a match to TRBD2. The length of the CDR3 is 14 residues. V lost 2 bases to trimming and J lost 5 bases; unmatched junction nucleotides: 6. CDR3 DNA sequence: TGTGCCAGCAGTTTAACGGCGGGAGTGGACGAGCAGTACTTC. Its translation is CASSLTAGVDEQYF.

This clonotype showed up just a few times. The J gene is TRBJ2-7, the V gene TRBV2; D is uncertain. The germline V and J ends were trimmed by 7 bases and 2 bases, with 9 bases remaining between them. CDR1 SNHLY and CDR2 FYNNEI come from the germline V gene. The CDR3 extends over 12 amino acids. In nucleotides, the CDR3 is TGTGCCAGCACTGAGGTTCCCTACGAGCAGTACTTC. It encodes CASTEVPYEQYF.

This clonotype was found a few times. J is TRBJ2-5 and V is TRBV28, with TRBD2 as a possible D gene (7 bases). V was pared by 1 base and J by 4 bases, with 13 bases between. From germline, CDR1 is MDHEN and CDR2 SYDVKM. The CDR3 runs 15 residues. The CDR3 loop is CASSLSGEGGETQYF. As DNA, the CDR3 is TGTGCCAGCAGTTTATCAGGGGAGGGAGGAGAGACCCAGTACTTC.

This clonotype was detected ten times or more. DNA of the CDR3: TGCAGTGTTACAAAAGGGCCCAGCGGGCTCTACTACAATGAGCAGTTCTTC. Translation gives CSVTKGPSGLYYNEQFF. J is TRBJ2-1 and V is TRBV20-1; possibly TRBD2 for D (6 bases). In germline, CDR1 is DFQATT, CDR2 SNEGSKA (reference sequence). Trimming cost V 7 bases and J 3 bases, with 25 bases left between them. CDR3 length: 17 amino acids.

In its sample, this clonotype was seen a few times. The V and J genes are TRBV20-1 and TRBJ2-5; 8 nucleotides line up with TRBD2. V lost 4 bases and J lost 2; bases outside the gene matches: 0. CDR3 length equals 12 residues. Per germline, CDR1 DFQATT and CDR2 SNEGSKA (reference sequence). CDR3 in DNA: TGCAGTGCTATAGCGGGACAAGAGACCCAGTACTTC. The encoded protein is CSAIAGQETQYF.

V gene TRBV7-2 combines with J gene TRBJ2-7, with D possibly being TRBD2 (6 bases). V lost 1 base and J 2 bases, leaving 12 bases between the germline ends. Germline V gene lookup returns CDR1 SGHTA and CDR2 FQGNSA. This CDR3 region has 15 residues. The DNA for the CDR3 is TGTGCCAGCAGCTTAGGTGGGGGGAATCCCTACGAGCAGTACTTC. It is translated as CASSLGGGNPYEQYF. The full variable domain, its missing parts supplied by reference TRBV7-2 and TRBJ2-7, is GAGVSQSPSNKVTEKGKDVELRCDPISGHTALYWYRQSLGQGLEFLIYFQGNSAPDKSGLPSDRFSAERTGGSVSTLTIQRTQQEDSAVYLCASSLGGGNPYEQYFGPGTRLTVT.

This clonotype was seen more than once but under ten times. CDR3: CATSSGTYNEQFF. CDR3 sequence (DNA): TGTGCCACGTCTAGCGGGACCTACAATGAGCAGTTCTTC. V gene TRBV12-3 or TRBV12-4 combines with J gene TRBJ2-1, with 9 positions matching TRBD2. V was pared by 10 bases and J by 2 bases, with 3 bases of the junction left unmatched. The CDR3 is 13 residues long.

As regards this clonotype: This may stem from a read error, because a much larger clone lies one nucleotide away. This chain uses TRBV6-1 with TRBJ1-5; D perhaps matches TRBD1 (5 bases). In germline, CDR1 is MNHNS, CDR2 SASEGT. The CDR3 extends over 13 amino acids. Here the CDR3 reads CTSREFGNQPQHF. In nucleotides, the CDR3 is TGTACCAGCAGGGAGTTCGGCAATCAGCCCCAGCATTTT.

The J gene is TRBJ1-5, the V gene TRBV28; D is unclear. Trimming removed 6 bases at V and 3 bases at J, with 15 bases between. Germline CDR1 reads MDHEN; CDR2 reads SYDVKM. The CDR3 sequence is 15 residues long. The CDR3 region has the DNA TGTGCCAGCAGGCCAAACCTAGGCGCCAATCAGCCCCAGCATTTT. Translating gives CASRPNLGANQPQHF.

This clonotype is classed as medium-sized. The chain recombines TRBV29-1 with TRBJ2-1; a possible D gene is TRBD2 (5 bases). Trimming pared 7 bases from V and 9 bases from J, leaving 13 bases between. Germline loops: CDR1 SQVTM, CDR2 ANQGSEA. The CDR3 is 11 amino acids. The CDR3 reads CSAEALSEQFF. For the CDR3, the DNA is TGCAGCGCGGAGGCCCTCAGTGAGCAGTTCTTC.

V is TRBV2 and J is TRBJ2-7; TRBD1 is a possible D gene (6 bases). Germline V gene sequence: CDR1 SNHLY, CDR2 FYNNEI. This CDR3 region has 14 residues. The V end was cut by 5 bases, the J end by 3 bases, with 14 bases between. The CDR3 DNA sequence: TGTGCCAGCAGTACAGGGTGGGGGCTCTACGAGCAGTACTTC. Protein: CASSTGWGLYEQYF.

This clonotype was detected many times. The J gene is TRBJ2-7, the V gene TRBV10-3; D is unresolved. V lost 1 base and J 0 bases, leaving 13 bases between the germline ends. There are 16 residues in the CDR3. Germline V gives CDR1 ENHRY, CDR2 SYGVKD. CDR3 protein: CAISEFGESLSYEQYF. The CDR3 bases are TGTGCCATCAGTGAGTTTGGTGAGAGCCTCTCCTACGAGCAGTACTTC.

In its sample, this clonotype was seen many times. The rearrangement joins TRBV11-1 to TRBJ2-5; 9 nucleotides agree with TRBD2. Germline V gene data show CDR1 as SGHAT and CDR2 as FQDESV (reference sequence). The CDR3 covers 18 residues. With V trimmed by 3 bases and J by 8 bases, 19 bases remained unmatched. CDR3 in DNA: TGTGCCAGCAGCTTTCCTAGAGGGCTAGCGGGGCTGTTGGGTACCCAGTACTTC. This codes for CASSFPRGLAGLLGTQYF.

This clonotype was detected ten times or more. The chain joins TRBV29-1 to TRBJ2-1; tentative D call: TRBD2 (6 bases). The germline CDR1 and CDR2 sequences are SQVTM and ANQGSEA. V was clipped by 5 bases and J by 7 bases, with 18 bases between them. This CDR3 contains 14 residues. The CDR3, as DNA: TGCAGCGTTCACCTCATACTAGCAGTGAATGAGCAGTTCTTC. Protein: CSVHLILAVNEQFF.

The rearrangement links TRBV18 to TRBJ2-7; the D is unclear. V shed 4 bases and J shed 0 bases, with 13 bases lying between them. Germline-derived CDR1 and CDR2 are KGHSH and LQKENI. The CDR3 is 15 amino acids. This CDR3 reads CASSLRDAASYEQYF. CDR3 nucleotides: TGTGCCAGCTCACTCAGAGACGCCGCCTCCTACGAGCAGTACTTC.

This clonotype was seen repeatedly, ten times or more. This rearrangement joins TRBV10-3 to TRBJ2-2; no firm D call. From germline, CDR1 is ENHRY and CDR2 SYGVKD. Trimming left V 8 bases short and J 3 bases short, with 4 bases between. This CDR3 has 11 residues. CDR3 amino acids: CAISHTGELFF. CDR3 bases: TGTGCCATCTCCCACACCGGGGAGCTGTTTTTT.

This clonotype appeared many times. The chain uses TRBV7-9 and TRBJ2-4; 7 positions match TRBD1. The trim removed 5 bases at V and 1 base at J, leaving 8 bases unmatched. The CDR3 has 16 residues. In germline, CDR1 is SEHNR, CDR2 FQNEAQ (reference sequence). The CDR3 here is CASSPGTEDAKNIQYF. The CDR3 region has the DNA TGTGCCAGCAGCCCGGGGACAGAAGACGCCAAAAACATTCAGTACTTC.

This clonotype was seen at least ten times. The gene calls are TRBV4-2 and TRBJ2-7, with D maybe TRBD1 (7 bases). The CDR3 runs to 13 residues. Trimming cost V 3 bases and J 3 bases, with 9 bases left between them. CDR1 and CDR2 (germline): LGHNA, YNFKEQ. The CDR3 DNA follows: TGTGCCAGCAGCCACCAGGGGGGCTACGAGCAGTACTTC. Its protein is CASSHQGGYEQYF.

The CDR3 nucleotides read TGTGCCAGCAGCCCCAACTTCGGGAGGGGGATCTACGAGCAGTACTTC. Translation gives CASSPNFGRGIYEQYF. This rearrangement joins TRBV11-3 to TRBJ2-7, with 8 bases identical to TRBD2. CDR3 length equals 16 residues. V lost 5 bases, J lost 3 bases, and 12 bases stayed unmatched. Germline lookup yields CDR1 SGHNT and CDR2 YENEEA.

This clonotype was observed many times. The J gene is TRBJ2-3, the V gene TRBV6-4; 7 nucleotides match TRBD2. The CDR3 consists of 15 residues. V dropped 0 bases and J dropped 0; count of bases not matched to a gene: 0. Germline values: CDR1 MRHNA, CDR2 SNTAGT. Written as DNA, the CDR3 is TGTGCCAGCAGTGACTCAGCGGGAAGCACAGATACGCAGTATTTT. This translates into CASSDSAGSTDTQYF.

In the case of this clonotype: An end of the junction does not agree with germline; a read error may underlie this. The chain combines TRBV7-7 with TRBJ2-5, with D perhaps matching TRBD2 (6 bases). This CDR3 has 12 amino acids. Germline-derived CDR1 and CDR2 are SSHAT and FNYEAQ (reference sequence). The chain's CDR3 is CASRDLRGTQYF. The CDR3 DNA is TGTGCTAGCAGGGACCTGCGGGGGACCCAGTACTTC.

This clonotype was recorded many times. The rearrangement joins TRBV7-9 to TRBJ2-1; no clear D gene. Germline V gene data show CDR1 as SEHNR and CDR2 as FQNEAQ (reference sequence). Trimming shortened V by 0 bases and J by 4 bases, and 7 bases separated the two germline ends. This CDR3 has 14 amino acids. This CDR3 is CASSLATDYNEQFF. For the CDR3, the DNA is TGTGCCAGCAGCTTAGCAACAGATTACAATGAGCAGTTCTTC.

This clonotype was seen a few times. J is TRBJ2-3 and V is TRBV11-3, with 7 bases aligning to TRBD1. Germline V gene data show CDR1 as SGHNT and CDR2 as YENEEA. The CDR3 has 15 residues. The V segment lost 5 bases and the J segment 1 base; nucleotides outside the gene matches: 6. CDR3 sequence reads: CASSDRDRGTDTQYF. CDR3 DNA: TGTGCCAGCAGCGACCGGGACAGAGGCACAGATACGCAGTATTTT.